This paragraph reports one T cell receptor (beta chain). No antigen is known for it. The CDR3 length is 14 residues. The V gene lost 0 bases and the J gene lost 2 bases, with 4 bases spanning the gap. From germline, CDR1 is MRHNA and CDR2 SNTAGT. This sample is drawn from a study of vaccination effects on CD4 cells after COVID-19. Some clones are missing from TCRdb's copy, which holds only in-frame ones; the method was immunoSEQ multiplex PCR. Counted here are tens of thousands of clones, roughly four fifths occurring once; the ten biggest clones make up approximately 1.7%. Prior to sequencing, the ViraFEST assay stimulated PBMC with viral peptide pools, which expanded the antigen-specific CD4+ T cells. CD4+ T cells were isolated after about eleven days of culture.

The sample in question was CD4+ T cells from PBMCs cultured with HCoV-229E spike peptides, obtained before COVID-19 vaccination. This clonotype was obtained from a human donor who received a COVID-19 vaccine. V is TRBV6-4 and J is TRBJ2-2; no definite D call. CDR3 sequence: CASSDSGNTGELFF. CDR3 nucleotide sequence: TGTGCCAGCAGTGACTCTGGTAACACCGGGGAGCTGTTTTTT.